This TCR beta chain was recovered during a study of T cells in Graves' hyperthyroidism and ophthalmopathy. What was amplified from RNA transcripts were TCR beta CDR3 regions. HTBI primers were the set used in a first-round RT-PCR of the TCR CDR3. Each CDR3 protein is one row after TCRdb ran MiXCR on the multiplex PCR reads. The sample records about 510,000 distinct CDR3 sequences, 40% to 50% being singletons. CDR3 size: 11 residues. V lost 8 bases and J lost 4; bases outside the gene matches: 4. Germline V gene data show CDR1 as SQVTM and CDR2 as ANQGSEA. Sequenced: peripheral blood or thyroid tissue (not recorded which). The genes are TRBV29-1 and TRBJ2-5; the match to TRBD1 covers 7 bases. The clonotype was recovered from an adult woman with Graves' disease, either hyperthyroidism or ophthalmopathy (not recorded which). The DNA of the CDR3 is TGCAGCCGAGACAGGGCAGAGACCCAGTACTTC. Translated, it gives CSRDRAETQYF. The full variable domain, its missing parts supplied by reference TRBV29-1 and TRBJ2-5, is SAVISQKPSRDICQRGTSLTIQCQVDSQVTMMFWYRQQPGQSLTLIATANQGSEATYESGFVIDKFPISRPNLTFSTLTVSNMSPEDSSIYLCSRDRAETQYFGPGTRLLVL.